The rows below give T cell receptor beta chains drawn from one sample of a study of shared clonotypes between healthy human individuals. Sequencing was performed with immunoSEQ multiplex PCR; in TCRdb, only in-frame clones are kept and a portion is missing. This sample yields roughly 220,000 clones, of which over 60% are seen a single time; over 8.5% belongs to the top ten. What was sequenced was memory CD4+ T cells sorted from blood. The receptors derive from a man aged 25-45 years in good health. Both conserved end residues are part of each CDR3. The D gene is left open where the match is weak. Not all rows give a size; the values are once, few, many and, for expanded clones, a class.

j_gene | abundance | d_gene | len | v_gene | CDR3nt | CDR3aa
TRBJ2-5 | NA | NA | 13 | TRBV7-9 | TGTGCCAGCAGCTTAGCGGGAAAAGAGACCCAGTACTTC | CASSLAGKETQYF
TRBJ2-7 | NA | NA | 16 | TRBV4-3 | TGCGCCAGCAGCCAAGATTGGACAGCCATAATGGGTGAGCAGTACTTC | CASSQDWTAIMGEQYF
TRBJ2-2 | NA | TRBD2 | 15 | TRBV5-1 | TGCGCCAGCAGCGACGGGACTAGCGATTCCGGGGAGCTGTTTTTT | CASSDGTSDSGELFF
TRBJ2-7 | NA | NA | 13 | TRBV10-3 | TGTGCCATCCGGGGCCTCCCCTCCTACGAGCAGTACTTC | CAIRGLPSYEQYF
TRBJ1-2 | NA | TRBD1 | 13 | TRBV5-1 | TGCGCCAGCAGCGTACAGGGGGCAGGAGGCTACACCTTC | CASSVQGAGGYTF
TRBJ1-1 | NA | NA | 14 | TRBV19 | TGTGCCAGTAGCTTAATCCCGGGAGTAAAAGGCGCTTTCTTT | CASSLIPGVKGAFF
TRBJ2-1 | NA | NA | 14 | TRBV7-7 | TGTGCTAGCAGCCTCGGGGGAGCGGGCAATGAGCAGTTCTTC | CASSLGGAGNEQFF
TRBJ1-1 | NA | NA | 14 | TRBV7-9 | TGTGCCAGCAGCTCCGCCATGGGGAACACTGAAGCTTTCTTT | CASSSAMGNTEAFF
TRBJ1-1 | NA | TRBD1 | 16 | TRBV4-1 | TGCGCCAGCAGCCGCATTGCGGGACAGGGCAGGCCTGAAGCTTTCTTT | CASSRIAGQGRPEAFF
TRBJ2-7 | NA | TRBD1 | 14 | TRBV18 | TGTGCCAGCTCGCTTCAACAGGGGGCCTACGAGCAGTACTTC | CASSLQQGAYEQYF
TRBJ2-7 | few | NA | 15 | TRBV7-9 | TGTGCCAGCAGCCTTACCCGAGACACTTCCTACGAGCAGTACTTC | CASSLTRDTSYEQYF
TRBJ2-3 | few | NA | 13 | TRBV7-2 | TGTGCCAGCCAACGACCTGTAGTGGATACGCAGTATTTT | CASQRPVVDTQYF
TRBJ2-1 | NA | TRBD2 | 14 | TRBV25-1 | TGTGCCAGCAGTCCCGCTAGCGGGAGCGATGAGCAGTTCTTC | CASSPASGSDEQFF
TRBJ2-7 | NA | NA | 16 | TRBV28 | TGTGCCAGCAGTTCTCCCCGGGGAGAGGAGACCTACGAGCAGTACTTC | CASSSPRGEETYEQYF
TRBJ1-4 | NA | NA | 17 | TRBV5-1 | TGCGCCAGCAGCTTGGCCGGGACGGGGTTTACTAATGAAAAACTGTTTTTT | CASSLAGTGFTNEKLFF
TRBJ2-7 | NA | TRBD2 | 15 | TRBV5-1 | TGCGCCAGCAGCAGGACTAGCGGGAGCTCCTACGAGCAGTACTTC | CASSRTSGSSYEQYF
TRBJ2-7 | NA | NA | 14 | TRBV5-5 | TGTGCCAGCAGCGTGGGACCTCGGACCTACGAGCAGTACTTC | CASSVGPRTYEQYF
TRBJ1-1 | NA | NA | 14 | TRBV7-2 | TGTGCCAGCAGCTTATCACGTCTCCACACTGAAGCTTTCTTT | CASSLSRLHTEAFF